The 7 T cell receptor beta chains below were found in one sample sequenced in a study of blood T cell repertoires in COVID-19. TCRdb's table, derived via immunoSEQ multiplex PCR, lists solely in-frame clones and lacks some. This table holds about 91,000 clones, 60% to 85% found once. The sample consisted of peripheral blood. These receptor sequences come from a woman of 80 years or more with acute or convalescent COVID-19.

The table lists this clone with a few counts. V is TRBV3-1 (or the pseudogene TRBV3-2) and J is TRBJ1-3; D is perhaps TRBD1 (5 bases). This CDR3 is built from 15 residues. Germline CDR1 LGHDT, CDR2 YNNKEL (reference sequence). V lost 7 bases and J 0 bases, leaving 13 bases between the germline ends. The CDR3 sequence is CASTTGGISGNTIYF. The CDR3 nucleotides are TGTGCCAGCACCACGGGGGGGATCTCTGGAAACACCATATATTTT.

The chain links TRBV11-3 to TRBJ2-3; D unresolved. Trimming took off 9 bases at V and 5 bases at J, with 3 bases between the two ends. Germline assignment: CDR1 SGHNT and CDR2 YENEEA. The CDR3 contains 9 residues. CDR3 sequence reads: CARRDTQYF. The CDR3 DNA sequence: TGTGCCAGGAGAGATACGCAGTATTTT.

V usage is TRBV18 and J usage is TRBJ2-7; 7 bases match TRBD1. The CDR3 runs 15 residues. Germline CDR1 KGHSH, CDR2 LQKENI. V dropped 2 bases and J dropped 7; count of bases not matched to a gene: 11. The CDR3: CASSPFGRGQGEQYF. The DNA of the CDR3 is TGTGCCAGCTCACCATTTGGAAGGGGGCAGGGAGAGCAGTACTTC. The whole variable domain, remainder taken from reference TRBV18 and TRBJ2-7, is NAGVMQNPRHLVRRRGQEARLRCSPMKGHSHVYWYRQLPEEGLKFMVYLQKENIIDESGMPKERFSAEFPKEGPSILRIQQVVRGDSAAYFCASSPFGRGQGEQYFGPGTRLTVT.

The chain carries TRBV7-6 and TRBJ1-5; D remains unclear. The V and J ends lost 3 bases and 3 bases respectively, with 12 bases between them. The CDR3 spans 15 residues. The germline CDR1 and CDR2 sequences are SGHVS and FNYEAQ. CDR3 region: CASSLDGGNNQPQHF. CDR3 in DNA: TGTGCCAGCAGCTTGGACGGCGGGAACAATCAGCCCCAGCATTTT.

The chain uses TRBV29-1 and TRBJ2-4; 7 bases fit TRBD2. V was clipped by 4 bases and J by 0 bases; unmatched bases: 9. Looked up from germline, CDR1 is SQVTM and CDR2 is ANQGSEA. This CDR3 comprises 16 residues. The CDR3 DNA follows: TGCAGCGTTGTATGGGAGGGATCACTAGCCAAAAACATTCAGTACTTC. It yields the protein CSVVWEGSLAKNIQYF.

The chain links TRBV2 to TRBJ2-3; 7 nucleotides agree with TRBD1. The CDR3 runs to 13 residues. With V trimmed by 4 bases and J by 4 bases, 2 bases remained unmatched. In germline, CDR1 is SNHLY, CDR2 FYNNEI. The CDR3 loop is CASSVTGADTQYF. Written as DNA, the CDR3 is TGTGCCAGCAGTGTAACAGGGGCAGATACGCAGTATTTT.

The chain uses TRBV6-6 and TRBJ2-7, with D maybe TRBD1 (6 bases). The V and J ends lost 6 bases and 2 bases respectively, with 11 bases between them. This CDR3 comprises 13 residues. Germline CDR1 reads MNHNY; CDR2 reads SVGAGI (reference sequence). This CDR3 reads CASSNTGTYEQYF. For the CDR3, the DNA is TGTGCCAGCAGCAACACAGGGACCTACGAGCAGTACTTC.